This TCR beta chain is from a study of cytomegalovirus exposure and HLA in healthy donors. The study, taken as a whole, reports: Reports described diagnosis of cytomegalovirus status by the classifier as highly specific and sensitive. The later analysis indicated that the majority of CMV-associated TCR beta chains appeared HLA-restricted.

The CDR3 loop spans 15 amino acids. The germline V gene encodes CDR1 SNHLY and CDR2 FYNNEI. PCR involved 60 Vbeta and 13 Jbeta primers. Produced via immunoSEQ multiplex PCR; TCRdb's table is partial and in-frame only. The data show over 100,000 clones, 10% seen once. This clone occurred a few times. Its matching antigen is unknown. The sample taken for sequencing was PBMCs. The rearrangement joins TRBV2 to TRBJ2-5; 10 bases fit TRBD2. The DNA end is more similar to TRBJ2-7, so the J call may be wrong. The receptor comes from a man aged 40-49 years in good health and CMV-seropositive. CDR3: CASSLKREGSYEQYF. As DNA, the CDR3 is TGTGCCAGCAGCCTAAAGCGGGAGGGATCCTACGAGCAGTACTTC.